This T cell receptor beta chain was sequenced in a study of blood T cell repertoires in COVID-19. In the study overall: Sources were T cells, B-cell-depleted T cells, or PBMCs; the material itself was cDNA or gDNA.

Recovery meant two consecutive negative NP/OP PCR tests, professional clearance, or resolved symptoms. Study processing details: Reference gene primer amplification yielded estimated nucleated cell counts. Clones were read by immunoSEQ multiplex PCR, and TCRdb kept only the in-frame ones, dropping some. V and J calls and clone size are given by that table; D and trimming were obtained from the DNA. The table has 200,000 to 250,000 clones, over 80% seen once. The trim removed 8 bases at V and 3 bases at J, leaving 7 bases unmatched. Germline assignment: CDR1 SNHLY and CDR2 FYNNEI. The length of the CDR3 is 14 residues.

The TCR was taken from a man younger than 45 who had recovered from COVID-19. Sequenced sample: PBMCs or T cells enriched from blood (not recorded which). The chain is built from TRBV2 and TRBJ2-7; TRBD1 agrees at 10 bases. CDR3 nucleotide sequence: TGTGCCAGCCGGACAGGGGGAGAGAACTACGAGCAGTACTTC. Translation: CASRTGGENYEQYF.